The clone carrying this TCR beta chain came up a few times. The data derive from a study of preoperative IRX-2 immunotherapy in early breast cancer. The CDR3 length is 17 residues. CDR1 LNHNV and CDR2 YYDKDF come from the germline V gene (reference sequence). Losses at the gene ends were 5 bases for V and 1 base for J; bases not matched to a gene: 6. Treatment given: preoperative locoregional IRX-2 cytokine immunotherapy. Samples came from a phase Ib trial of preoperative locoregional IRX-2 cytokine immunotherapy. TCRdb's table, derived via immunoSEQ multiplex PCR, lists solely in-frame clones and lacks some. Of about 5,300 clones in the sample, 73% were seen once.

The chain recombines TRBV15 with TRBJ2-7; 15 nucleotides match TRBD2. Sequencing was performed on tumor tissue, taken before IRX-2 immunotherapy. The source of this sequence is a human donor with breast cancer. CDR3 in amino acids: CATSFGTSGRSSYEQYF. The CDR3 DNA reads as TGTGCCACCAGCTTCGGGACTAGCGGGAGGTCTTCCTACGAGCAGTACTTC.